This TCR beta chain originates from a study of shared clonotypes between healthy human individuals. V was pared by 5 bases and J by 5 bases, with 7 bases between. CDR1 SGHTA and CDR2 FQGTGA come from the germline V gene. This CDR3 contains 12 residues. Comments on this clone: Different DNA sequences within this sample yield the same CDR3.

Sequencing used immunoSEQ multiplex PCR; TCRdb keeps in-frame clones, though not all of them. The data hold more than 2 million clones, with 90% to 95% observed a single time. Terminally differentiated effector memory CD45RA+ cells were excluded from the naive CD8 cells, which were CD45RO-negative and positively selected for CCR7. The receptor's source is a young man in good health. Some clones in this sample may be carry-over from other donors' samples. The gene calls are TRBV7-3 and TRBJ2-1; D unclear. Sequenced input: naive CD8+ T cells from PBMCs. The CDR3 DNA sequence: TGTGCCAGCAGCCGCCGGGACAATGAGCAGTTCTTC. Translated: CASSRRDNEQFF.